What follows are 5 T cell receptor beta chains derived from one specimen sequenced in a study of T cell responses to AZD1222 COVID-19 vaccine. The assay was immunoSEQ multiplex PCR, and TCRdb's table has in-frame clones only and misses some. Of 120,000 or so clones listed, roughly 88% are singletons. The source was peripheral blood, collected on day 0 of MenACWY control vaccination. These receptors were obtained from an adult in good health.

This chain connects TRBV19 to TRBJ1-5; the D gene is possibly TRBD1 (5 bases). The V gene's germline CDR1 is LNHDA and CDR2 SQIVND (reference sequence). The V gene lost 2 bases and the J gene lost 9 bases, with 11 bases spanning the gap. CDR3 length: 13 amino acids. For the CDR3, the DNA is TGTGCCAGTAGTATAACAGGCCTAGGGCCCCAGCATTTT. This encodes CASSITGLGPQHF.

V gene TRBV7-3 combines with J gene TRBJ2-2; 7 bases agree with TRBD1. Germline CDR1 reads SGHTA; CDR2 reads FQGTGA. V trimming: 4 bases; J trimming: 8 bases; junction bases outside the gene matches: 10. The CDR3 covers 15 residues. CDR3 region: CASSSTGTPSGELFF. CDR3 in DNA: TGTGCCAGCAGCTCGACAGGGACGCCCTCAGGGGAGCTGTTTTTT.

The rearrangement uses TRBV12-3 or TRBV12-4 and TRBJ1-1; D may be TRBD1 (5 bases). There are 12 residues in the CDR3. Trimming removed 7 bases from V and 4 bases from J, with 10 bases in between. The CDR3: CASMGLVTEAFF. DNA of the CDR3: TGTGCCAGCATGGGGCTGGTCACTGAAGCTTTCTTT.

V and J are TRBV2 and TRBJ2-6; D gene uncertain. This CDR3 contains 15 residues. The germline CDR1 and CDR2 sequences are SNHLY and FYNNEI. Trimming removed 1 base from V and 1 base from J, with 5 bases in between. The chain's CDR3 is CASSEGQSGANVLTF. The CDR3 DNA sequence: TGTGCCAGCAGTGAAGGGCAGTCTGGGGCCAACGTCCTGACTTTC.

The gene calls are TRBV6-2 or TRBV6-3 and TRBJ1-4; D ambiguous. V dropped 5 bases and J dropped 5 bases, with 3 bases sitting between them. The CDR3 length is 11 residues. Germline V gives CDR1 MNHEY, CDR2 SVGEGT. In DNA, the CDR3 is TGTGCCAGCAGTACCAATGAAAAACTGTTTTTT. Translated, it gives CASSTNEKLFF.